One sample yielded the 12 T cell receptor beta chains listed below, sequenced in a study of blood T cell repertoires in COVID-19. Here immunoSEQ multiplex PCR was the method, and the copy in TCRdb shows in-frame clones only, minus some. The sample has approximately 60,000 clones; approximately 82% are singletons. Sequencing was carried out using peripheral blood. The receptors derive from a human donor in a cohort sampled during active COVID-19.

V usage is TRBV25-1 and J usage is TRBJ2-7; no clear D gene. CDR3 size: 11 residues. Trimming removed 4 bases at V and 4 bases at J, with 5 bases between. CDR1 MGHDK and CDR2 SYGVNS come from the germline V gene. The CDR3 region is CASSVTYEQYF. The CDR3 DNA follows: TGTGCCAGCAGTGTCACATACGAGCAGTACTTC.

This chain uses TRBV15 with TRBJ2-7, with 10 bases that match TRBD1. V trimming: 5 bases; J trimming: 4 bases; junction bases outside the gene matches: 8. The CDR3 is made up of 15 amino acids. Germline-derived CDR1 and CDR2 are LNHNV and YYDKDF (reference sequence). This CDR3 reads CATSGGQGVEYEQYF. In DNA form, the CDR3 reads TGTGCCACCAGCGGAGGACAGGGGGTAGAGTACGAGCAGTACTTC.

The chain employs TRBV11-2 and TRBJ1-2; TRBD1 matches 7 bases. This CDR3 spans 15 amino acids. The trim removed 5 bases at V and 5 bases at J, leaving 11 bases unmatched. Per the germline V gene, CDR1 is SGHAT and CDR2 is FQNNGV. The CDR3 sequence is CASSTRQGPLYGYTF. The CDR3 DNA reads as TGTGCCAGCAGCACTAGACAGGGCCCCTTATATGGCTACACCTTC.

This clone has a handful of counts. This chain joins TRBV6-2 or TRBV6-3 and TRBJ2-7, with D unclear. V lost 0 bases, J lost 6 bases, and 6 bases lay in between. Looked up from germline, CDR1 is MNHEY and CDR2 is SVGEGT. The CDR3 is 12 amino acids. The CDR3 bases are TGTGCCAGCAGTTACTCCTCCCGCGAGCAGTACTTC. Protein: CASSYSSREQYF.

The chain links TRBV3-1 (or the pseudogene TRBV3-2) to TRBJ2-5; D is unresolved. Germline CDR1 LGHDT, CDR2 YNNKEL (reference sequence). V shed 1 base and J shed 2 bases, with 8 bases lying between them. This CDR3 comprises 14 residues. The CDR3 sequence is CASSQVGSQETQYF. The DNA of the CDR3 is TGTGCCAGCAGCCAAGTTGGCAGTCAAGAGACCCAGTACTTC.

Comments on this clone: Other nucleotide sequences from this sample produce the same CDR3. The chain combines TRBV20-1 with TRBJ2-7; 8 bases are a match to TRBD2. Germline CDR1 and CDR2: DFQATT and SNEGSKA (reference sequence). This CDR3 comprises 11 residues. Trimming cost V 7 bases and J 5 bases; bases outside gene matches: 4. The CDR3 here is CSVTSGHEQYF. DNA of the CDR3: TGCAGTGTTACTAGCGGCCACGAGCAGTACTTC.

This clone was detected once. The chain recombines TRBV13 with TRBJ1-2; a possible D gene is TRBD1 (6 bases). Trimming took 8 bases from V and 6 from J, leaving 16 bases between them. The CDR3 spans 13 residues. Per the germline V gene, CDR1 is PRHDT and CDR2 is FYEKMQ (reference sequence). The CDR3 spells CASDVQGRNGYTF. CDR3 in DNA: TGTGCCAGCGATGTACAGGGAAGAAATGGCTACACCTTC. Full variable domain (outside the CDR3, taken from reference TRBV13 and TRBJ1-2): AAGVIQSPRHLIKEKRETATLKCYPIPRHDTVYWYQQGPGQDPQFLISFYEKMQSDKGSIPDRFSAQQFSDYHSELNMSSLELGDSALYFCASDVQGRNGYTFGSGTRLTVV.

The chain joins TRBV10-3 to TRBJ1-1, with TRBD1 as a possible D gene (6 bases). Per germline, CDR1 ENHRY and CDR2 SYGVKD. Trimming removed 6 bases at V and 1 base at J, with 9 bases between. The CDR3 is 13 residues long. The CDR3 sequence: CAIRGGKNTEAFF. CDR3 bases: TGTGCCATCAGAGGGGGTAAGAACACTGAAGCTTTCTTT.

The V call is TRBV5-1, the J call TRBJ2-5; TRBD2 agrees at 9 bases. From germline, CDR1 is SGHRS and CDR2 YFSETQ. The CDR3 loop spans 15 amino acids. V gave up 1 base and J gave up 2 bases; unmatched junction bases: 3. The CDR3 nucleotides are TGCGCCAGCAGCTTGTTCCTAGCGGGACAAGAGACCCAGTACTTC. Its translation is CASSLFLAGQETQYF. The full variable domain, in which reference TRBV5-1 and TRBJ2-5 provide the parts outside the CDR3, is KAGVTQTPRYLIKTRGQQVTLSCSPISGHRSVSWYQQTPGQGLQFLFEYFSETQRNKGNFPGRFSGRQFSNSRSEMNVSTLELGDSALYLCASSLFLAGQETQYFGPGTRLLVL.

The rearrangement joins TRBV20-1 to TRBJ2-1; D possibly corresponds to TRBD1 (5 bases). This CDR3 has 11 residues. With 6 bases removed from V and 10 bases from J, the gap between germline ends came to 13 bases. Germline V gives CDR1 DFQATT, CDR2 SNEGSKA (reference sequence). The CDR3 region has the DNA TGCAGTGCCCATAGGGGCAGAGAGCAGTTCTTC. Its protein is CSAHRGREQFF.

The J gene is TRBJ1-6, the V gene TRBV19, with D possibly matching TRBD1 (6 bases). The CDR3 length is 15 residues. The V end was cut by 7 bases, the J end by 1 base, with 11 bases between. Germline CDR1 reads LNHDA; CDR2 reads SQIVND (reference sequence). The DNA for the CDR3 is TGTGCCAGTACCGTGACAGGTTCCTATAATTCACCCCTCCACTTT. It is translated as CASTVTGSYNSPLHF.

The J gene is TRBJ2-5, the V gene TRBV2; TRBD1 matches at 7 bases. This CDR3 is 13 amino acids long. The V segment lost 7 bases and the J segment 2 bases; nucleotides outside the gene matches: 4. Per the germline V gene, CDR1 is SNHLY and CDR2 is FYNNEI. The CDR3 protein is CASNQQGQETQYF. CDR3 DNA: TGTGCCAGCAACCAACAGGGGCAAGAGACCCAGTACTTC.